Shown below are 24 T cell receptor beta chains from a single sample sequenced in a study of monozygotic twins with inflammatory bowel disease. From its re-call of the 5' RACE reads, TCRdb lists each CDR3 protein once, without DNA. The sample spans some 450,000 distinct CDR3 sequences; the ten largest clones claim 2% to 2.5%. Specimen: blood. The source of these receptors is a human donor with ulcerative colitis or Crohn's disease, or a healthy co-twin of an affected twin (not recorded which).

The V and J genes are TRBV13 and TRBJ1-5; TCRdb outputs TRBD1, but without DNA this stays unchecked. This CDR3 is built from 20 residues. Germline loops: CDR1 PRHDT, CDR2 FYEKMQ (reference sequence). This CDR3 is CASSLRRRTGVESRNQPQHF.

This chain's CDR3 is CASSEALSGEKLFF. V is TRBV2 and J is TRBJ1-4; without DNA, the TCRdb call of TRBD1 cannot be checked. Germline assignment: CDR1 SNHLY and CDR2 FYNNEI. The CDR3 totals 14 residues.

The CDR3 is CASSPVAGAYTGELFF. V usage is TRBV7-7 and J usage is TRBJ2-2; TCRdb gives TRBD2 as the D gene, but with no DNA this cannot be confirmed. The germline V gene encodes CDR1 SSHAT and CDR2 FNYEAQ (reference sequence). This CDR3 is built from 16 residues. Variable domain in full (rest from reference TRBV7-7 and TRBJ2-2): GAGVSQSPRYKVTKRGQDVTLRCDPISSHATLYWYQQALGQGPEFLTYFNYEAQPDKSGLPSDRFSAERPEGSISTLTIQRTEQRDSAMYRCASSPVAGAYTGELFFGEGSRLTVL.

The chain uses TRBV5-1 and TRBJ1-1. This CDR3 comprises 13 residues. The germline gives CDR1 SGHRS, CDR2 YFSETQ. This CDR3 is CASSKQVETEAFF.

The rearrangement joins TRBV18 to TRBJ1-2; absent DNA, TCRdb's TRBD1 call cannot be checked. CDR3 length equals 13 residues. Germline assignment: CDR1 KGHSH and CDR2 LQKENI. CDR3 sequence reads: CASSPGQVDGYTF.

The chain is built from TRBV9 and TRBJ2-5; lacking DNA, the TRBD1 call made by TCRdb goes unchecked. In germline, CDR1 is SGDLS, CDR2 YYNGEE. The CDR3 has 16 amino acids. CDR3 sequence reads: CASSYAPGQGQETQYF.

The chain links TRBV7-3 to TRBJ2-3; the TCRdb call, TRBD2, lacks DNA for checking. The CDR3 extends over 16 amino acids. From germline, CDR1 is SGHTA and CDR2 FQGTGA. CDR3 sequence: CASSSTRIPRRDTQYF. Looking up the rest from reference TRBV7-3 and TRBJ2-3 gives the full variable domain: GAGVSQTPSNKVTEKGKYVELRCDPISGHTALYWYRQSLGQGPEFLIYFQGTGAADDSGLPNDRFFAVRPEGSVSTLKIQRTERGDSAVYLCASSSTRIPRRDTQYFGPGTRLTVL.

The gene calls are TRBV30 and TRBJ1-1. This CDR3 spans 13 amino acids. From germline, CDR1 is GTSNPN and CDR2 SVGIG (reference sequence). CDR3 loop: CAWSVSRETEAFF.

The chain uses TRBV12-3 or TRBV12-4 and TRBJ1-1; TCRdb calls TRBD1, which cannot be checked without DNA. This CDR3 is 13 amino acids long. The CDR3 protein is CASSATAPLKAFF.

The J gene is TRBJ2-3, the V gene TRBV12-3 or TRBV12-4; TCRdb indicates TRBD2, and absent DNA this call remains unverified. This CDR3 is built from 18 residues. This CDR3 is CASSLRAKLAGVADTQYF.

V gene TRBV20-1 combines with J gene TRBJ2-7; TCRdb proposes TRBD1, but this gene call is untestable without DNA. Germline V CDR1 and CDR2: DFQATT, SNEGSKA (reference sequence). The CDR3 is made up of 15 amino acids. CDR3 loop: CSAGDGANRGDEQYF.

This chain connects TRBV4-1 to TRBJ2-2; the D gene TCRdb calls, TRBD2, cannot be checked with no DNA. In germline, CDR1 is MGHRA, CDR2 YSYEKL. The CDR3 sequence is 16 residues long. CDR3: CASSHGLAGLTGELFF.

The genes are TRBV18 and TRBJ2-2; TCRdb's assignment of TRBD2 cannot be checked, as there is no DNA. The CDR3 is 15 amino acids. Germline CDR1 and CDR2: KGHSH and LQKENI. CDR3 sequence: CASSLKRAYTGELFF.

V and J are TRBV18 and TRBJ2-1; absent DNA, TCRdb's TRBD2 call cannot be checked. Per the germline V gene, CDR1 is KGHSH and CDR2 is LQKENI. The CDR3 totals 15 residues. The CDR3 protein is CASSPESGLYNEQFF.

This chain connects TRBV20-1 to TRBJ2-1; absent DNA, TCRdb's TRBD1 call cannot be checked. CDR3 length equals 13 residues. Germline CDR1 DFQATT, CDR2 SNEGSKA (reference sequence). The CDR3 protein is CSAKADRGNEQFF.

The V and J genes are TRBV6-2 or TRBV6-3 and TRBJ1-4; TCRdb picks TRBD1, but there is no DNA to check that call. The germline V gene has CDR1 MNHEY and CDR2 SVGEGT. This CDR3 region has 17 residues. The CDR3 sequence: CASSTYEAFSPPEKLFF.

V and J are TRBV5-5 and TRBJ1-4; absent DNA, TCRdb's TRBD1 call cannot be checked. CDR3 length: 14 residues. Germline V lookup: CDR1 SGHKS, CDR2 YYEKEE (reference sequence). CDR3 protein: CASSLGQKNEKLFF.

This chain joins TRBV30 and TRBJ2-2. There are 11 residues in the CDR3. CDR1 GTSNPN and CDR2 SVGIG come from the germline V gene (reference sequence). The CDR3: CAWRETGELFF.

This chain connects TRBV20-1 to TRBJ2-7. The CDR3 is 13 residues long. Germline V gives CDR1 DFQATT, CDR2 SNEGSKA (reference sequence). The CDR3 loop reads CSASIDESYEQYF.

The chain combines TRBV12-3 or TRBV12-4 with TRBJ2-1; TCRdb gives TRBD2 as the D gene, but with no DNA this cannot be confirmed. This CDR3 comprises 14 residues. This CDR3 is CASSFGSGGDEQFF.

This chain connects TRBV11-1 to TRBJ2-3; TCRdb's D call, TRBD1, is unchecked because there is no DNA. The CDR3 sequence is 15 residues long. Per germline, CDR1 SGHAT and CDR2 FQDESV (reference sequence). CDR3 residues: CASSFFTGVADTQYF.

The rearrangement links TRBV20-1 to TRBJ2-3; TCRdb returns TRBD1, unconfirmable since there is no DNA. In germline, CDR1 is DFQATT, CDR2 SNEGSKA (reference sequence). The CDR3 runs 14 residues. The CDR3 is CSARGGYPTDTQYF.

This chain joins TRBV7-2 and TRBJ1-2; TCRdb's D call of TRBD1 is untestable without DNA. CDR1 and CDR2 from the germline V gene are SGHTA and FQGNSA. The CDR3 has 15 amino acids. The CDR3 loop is CASSGSGTGLYGYTF.

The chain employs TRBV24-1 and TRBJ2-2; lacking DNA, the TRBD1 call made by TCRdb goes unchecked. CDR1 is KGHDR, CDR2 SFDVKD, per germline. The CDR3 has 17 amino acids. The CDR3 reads CATSDFPDRGVTGELFF.